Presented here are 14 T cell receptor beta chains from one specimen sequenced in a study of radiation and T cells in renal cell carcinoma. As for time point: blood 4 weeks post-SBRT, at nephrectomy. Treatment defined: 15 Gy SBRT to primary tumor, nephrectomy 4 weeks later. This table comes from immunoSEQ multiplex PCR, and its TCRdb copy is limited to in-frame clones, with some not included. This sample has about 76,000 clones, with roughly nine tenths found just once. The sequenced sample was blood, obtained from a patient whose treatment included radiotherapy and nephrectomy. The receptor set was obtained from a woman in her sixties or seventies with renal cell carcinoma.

CDR3: CASSKGGGYGYTF. The DNA for the CDR3 is TGTGCCAGCAGTAAAGGGGGCGGCTATGGCTACACCTTC. V usage is TRBV6-1 and J usage is TRBJ1-2; 7 positions match TRBD1. After removal of 5 bases from V and 4 bases from J, the junction contained 4 bases not matched to a gene. This CDR3 is built from 13 residues. From germline, CDR1 is MNHNS and CDR2 SASEGT.

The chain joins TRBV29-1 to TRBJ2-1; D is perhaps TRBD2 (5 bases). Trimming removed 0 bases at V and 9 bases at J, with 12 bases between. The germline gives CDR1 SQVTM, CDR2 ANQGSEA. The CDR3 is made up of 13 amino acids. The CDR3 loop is CSVEDLARAEQFF. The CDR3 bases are TGCAGCGTTGAAGATCTAGCAAGGGCTGAGCAGTTCTTC.

CDR3 sequence: CASSLGEGIGYEQYF. The CDR3 DNA is TGTGCCAGCAGCCTGGGGGAGGGGATCGGCTACGAGCAGTACTTC. V usage is TRBV7-9 and J usage is TRBJ2-7; 7 bases map to TRBD2. Per germline, CDR1 SEHNR and CDR2 FQNEAQ (reference sequence). J gave up 3 bases and V 5 bases, and 10 bases lay outside the gene matches. The CDR3 sequence is 15 residues long.

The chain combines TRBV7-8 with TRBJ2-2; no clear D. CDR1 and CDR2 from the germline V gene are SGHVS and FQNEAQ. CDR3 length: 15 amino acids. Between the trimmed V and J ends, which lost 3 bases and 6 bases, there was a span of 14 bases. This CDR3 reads CASSLLDSWSGELFF. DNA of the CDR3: TGTGCCAGCAGCTTGCTCGACTCTTGGTCCGGGGAGCTGTTTTTT.

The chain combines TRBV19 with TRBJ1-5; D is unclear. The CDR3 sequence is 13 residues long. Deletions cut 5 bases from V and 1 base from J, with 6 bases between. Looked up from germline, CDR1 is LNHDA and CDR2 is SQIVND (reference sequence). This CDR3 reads CASSYDSNQPQHF. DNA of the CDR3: TGTGCCAGTAGTTATGACAGCAATCAGCCCCAGCATTTT. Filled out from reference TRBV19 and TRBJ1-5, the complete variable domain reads DGGITQSPKYLFRKEGQNVTLSCEQNLNHDAMYWYRQDPGQGLRLIYYSQIVNDFQKGDIAEGYSVSREKKESFPLTVTSAQKNPTAFYLCASSYDSNQPQHFGDGTRLSIL.

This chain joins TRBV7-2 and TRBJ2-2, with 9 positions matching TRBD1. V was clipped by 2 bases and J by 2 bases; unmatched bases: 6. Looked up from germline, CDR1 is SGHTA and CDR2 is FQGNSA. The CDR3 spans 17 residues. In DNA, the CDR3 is TGTGCCAGCAGCTTACGGCCGACAGGGGGAAACACCGGGGAGCTGTTTTTT. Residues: CASSLRPTGGNTGELFF.

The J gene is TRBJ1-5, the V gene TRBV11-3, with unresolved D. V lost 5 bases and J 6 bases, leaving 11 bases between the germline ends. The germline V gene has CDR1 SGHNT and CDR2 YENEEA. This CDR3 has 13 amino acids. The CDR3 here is CASSQTGGQPQHF. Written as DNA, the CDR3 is TGTGCCAGCAGCCAGACCGGCGGTCAGCCCCAGCATTTT.

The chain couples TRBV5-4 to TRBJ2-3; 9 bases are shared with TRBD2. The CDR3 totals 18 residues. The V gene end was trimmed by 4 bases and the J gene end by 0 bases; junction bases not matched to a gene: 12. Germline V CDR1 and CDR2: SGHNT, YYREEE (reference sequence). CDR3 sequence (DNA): TGTGCCAGCAGCCCGCCTGTTATCGCGGGGGGGAGCACAGATACGCAGTATTTT. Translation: CASSPPVIAGGSTDTQYF.

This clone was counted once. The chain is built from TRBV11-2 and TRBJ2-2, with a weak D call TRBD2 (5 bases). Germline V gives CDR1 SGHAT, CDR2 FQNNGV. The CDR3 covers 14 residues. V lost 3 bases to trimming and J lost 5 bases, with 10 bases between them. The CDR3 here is CASSFLRGTGELFF. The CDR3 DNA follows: TGTGCCAGCAGCTTCTTAAGAGGGACCGGGGAGCTGTTTTTT.

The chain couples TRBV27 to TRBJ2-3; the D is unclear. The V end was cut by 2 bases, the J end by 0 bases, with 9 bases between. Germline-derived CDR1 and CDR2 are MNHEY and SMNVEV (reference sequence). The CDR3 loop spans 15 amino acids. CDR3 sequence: CASSLGDASTDTQYF. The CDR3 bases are TGTGCCAGCAGTTTAGGCGACGCTAGCACAGATACGCAGTATTTT.

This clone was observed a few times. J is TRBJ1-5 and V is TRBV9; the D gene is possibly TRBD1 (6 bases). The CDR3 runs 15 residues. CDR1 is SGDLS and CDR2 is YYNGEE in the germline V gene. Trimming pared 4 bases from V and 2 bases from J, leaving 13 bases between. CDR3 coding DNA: TGTGCCAGCAGCTGGGGGGGCGAAGGCAATCAGCCCCAGCATTTT. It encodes CASSWGGEGNQPQHF.

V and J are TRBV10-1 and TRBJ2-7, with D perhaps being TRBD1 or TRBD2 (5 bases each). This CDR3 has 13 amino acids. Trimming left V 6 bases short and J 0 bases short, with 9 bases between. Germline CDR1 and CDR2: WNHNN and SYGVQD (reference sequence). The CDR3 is CASRGESSYEQYF. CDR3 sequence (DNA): TGCGCCAGCAGGGGGGAGAGCTCCTACGAGCAGTACTTC.

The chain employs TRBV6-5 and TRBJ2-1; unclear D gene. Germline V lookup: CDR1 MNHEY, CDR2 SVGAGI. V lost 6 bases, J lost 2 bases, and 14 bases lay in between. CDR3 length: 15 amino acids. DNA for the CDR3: TGTGCCAGCAGACGGACGTTTGAGCCCTACAATGAGCAGTTCTTC. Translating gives CASRRTFEPYNEQFF.

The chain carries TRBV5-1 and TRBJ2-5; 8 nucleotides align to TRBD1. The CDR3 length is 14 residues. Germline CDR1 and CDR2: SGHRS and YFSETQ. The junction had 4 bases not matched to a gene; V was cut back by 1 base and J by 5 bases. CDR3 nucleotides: TGCGCCAGCAGCTTGCAGGGGGCACTGGAGACCCAGTACTTC. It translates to CASSLQGALETQYF.